This T cell receptor beta chain was profiled in a study of metastatic and nonmetastatic thyroid tumors. TCRdb re-called the PCR reads with MiXCR. Of 50,000 or so clones listed, about 15% are singletons. Nobody among the patients had been given any treatment before thyroid surgery. Germline loops: CDR1 DFQATT, CDR2 SNEGSKA (reference sequence). There are 17 residues in the CDR3. V was clipped by 5 bases and J by 1 base; unmatched bases: 10. The chain combines TRBV20-1 with TRBJ2-5; the match to TRBD2 covers 13 bases. The sample consisted of blood. This receptor was identified in a female donor with papillary thyroid cancer or a benign thyroid nodule (not recorded which). Some clones in this sample may be carry-over from other donors' samples. This CDR3 reads CSAFRLAGGAFQETQYF. Written as DNA, the CDR3 is TGCAGTGCTTTCCGACTAGCGGGAGGTGCCTTCCAAGAGACCCAGTACTTC.